This TCR beta chain was sequenced for a study of CD8 T cells in ankylosing spondylitis. About this clonotype: Relative to the germline gene, one junction end is altered; a read error may explain this.

The CDR3 runs 14 residues. CDR1 SGHRS and CDR2 YFSETQ come from the germline V gene. TCRdb reanalysed the 5' RACE reads using MiXCR and keeps one entry per CDR3 protein. The data contain approximately 130,000 distinct CDR3 sequences, around 9% of them singletons. The chain combines TRBV5-1 with TRBJ1-1, with D maybe TRBD1 (6 bases). This sequence was found in a male donor with ankylosing spondylitis or in good health (not recorded which). The specimen sequenced was blood, either unsorted or a sorted T cell fraction (not recorded which). The CDR3 region is CASSYRTENTEAFF. The CDR3 nucleotides are TGCGCCAGCAGCTACCGGACAGAGAACACTGAAGCTTTCTTC.